A few counts support the clone carrying this T cell receptor beta chain. Its target is not known. The CDR3 is made up of 15 amino acids. V lost 6 bases, J lost 3 bases, and 5 bases stayed unmatched. From germline, CDR1 is MNHEY and CDR2 SVGEGT. Authors' analysis steps: Variation in CDR3 across clinicopathological groups served as the basis for constructing a distant-metastasis classifier in papillary thyroid cancer. TCRdb reassembled clones from the PCR reads with MiXCR. Clone size and V and J calls follow TCRdb, not the original study. The top ten hold under 30% of the sample, which has 15,000 to 20,000 clones, around 40% seen once. The entry originates in a study of metastatic and nonmetastatic thyroid tumors. Study-wide points: The study reportedly found significantly higher TCR beta diversity in malignant thyroid tumors than benign nodules, in blood and tumor.

Thyroid surgery was performed in patients who had received no treatment beforehand. Sequencing was performed on tumor tissue. The rearrangement joins TRBV6-2 or TRBV6-3 to TRBJ2-7; 13 bases are a match to TRBD2. The receptor was derived from a female donor with papillary thyroid cancer or a benign thyroid nodule (not recorded which). Some clones in this sample may be carry-over from other donors' samples. The CDR3 DNA follows: TGTGCCAGCAGAAGAGGACTAGCGGGGGTCTACGAGCAGTACTTC. Its translation is CASRRGLAGVYEQYF.